Following are 31 T cell receptor beta chains from one sample sequenced in a study of T cells in Graves' hyperthyroidism and ophthalmopathy. TCR beta CDR3 region amplification was performed from RNA transcripts. The TCR CDR3 first-round RT-PCR relied on the HTBI primer set. Each CDR3 protein gets one entry after TCRdb re-called the multiplex PCR reads with MiXCR. Of about 200,000 distinct CDR3 sequences listed, approximately 16% are singletons. The source material was blood. These receptors all come from a man aged 35-49 years with Graves' hyperthyroidism.

This clonotype was counted at least ten times. The chain uses TRBV2 and TRBJ2-2; TRBD2 is a possible D gene (6 bases). Germline CDR1 and CDR2: SNHLY and FYNNEI. The CDR3 covers 17 residues. The V end lost 1 base, the J end lost 12 bases, and 24 bases lay between the germline ends. CDR3 DNA sequence: TGTGCCAGCAGTGAAGTACGTAGGAGGGGTAGTCCCCCCAAGCTGTTTTTT. Protein: CASSEVRRRGSPPKLFF.

This clonotype was detected ten times or more. The chain recombines TRBV7-3 with TRBJ2-2; 8 nucleotides agree with TRBD2. Germline CDR1 is SGHTA and CDR2 is FQGTGA. The CDR3 is 15 residues long. The V segment lost 8 bases and the J segment 3 bases; nucleotides outside the gene matches: 8. This chain's CDR3 is CASPSGGGDTGELFF. CDR3 sequence (DNA): TGTGCCAGCCCAAGCGGGGGTGGGGACACCGGGGAGCTGTTTTTT.

This clonotype occurred many times. This chain uses TRBV11-2 with TRBJ2-3, with D perhaps matching TRBD2 (6 bases). CDR3 size: 15 residues. CDR1 and CDR2 from the germline V gene are SGHAT and FQNNGV. V dropped 1 base and J dropped 2 bases, with 10 bases sitting between them. Written as DNA, the CDR3 is TGTGCCAGCAGCTTAGTTGGGGACTTCACAGATACGCAGTATTTT. Translated: CASSLVGDFTDTQYF.

The chain couples TRBV11-2 to TRBJ2-3, with a weak D call TRBD2 (6 bases). The germline V gene has CDR1 SGHAT and CDR2 FQNNGV. The CDR3 sequence is 14 residues long. Trimming removed 5 bases from V and 2 bases from J, with 11 bases in between. In DNA form, the CDR3 reads TGTGCCAGCAGCCCGGGACTTCACACAGATACGCAGTATTTT. This codes for CASSPGLHTDTQYF.

This chain links TRBV9 with TRBJ1-2; D is ambiguous. V shed 0 bases and J shed 5 bases, with 11 bases lying between them. CDR3 length: 14 residues. Germline CDR1 is SGDLS and CDR2 is YYNGEE. The CDR3 region is CASSVGRVGYGYTF. CDR3 bases: TGTGCCAGCAGCGTAGGAAGGGTAGGATATGGCTACACCTTC.

This clonotype showed up many times. The chain combines TRBV6-2 or TRBV6-3 with TRBJ1-1; D ambiguous. Germline loops: CDR1 MNHEY, CDR2 SVGEGT. CDR3 size: 13 residues. Trimming stripped 0 bases from V and 1 base from J, with 3 bases between. DNA for the CDR3: TGTGCCAGCAGTTACTCGTGGAACACTGAAGCTTTCTTT. It specifies CASSYSWNTEAFF.

CDR3 region: CASSWRRNEQFF. In DNA, the CDR3 is TGTGCCAGCAGTTGGCGCCGCAATGAGCAGTTCTTC. V gene TRBV2 combines with J gene TRBJ2-1; no firm D call. With 5 bases removed from V and 6 bases from J, the gap between germline ends came to 8 bases. From germline, CDR1 is SNHLY and CDR2 FYNNEI. There are 12 residues in the CDR3.

This clonotype was observed at least ten times. The rearrangement joins TRBV7-9 to TRBJ1-1, with 8 nucleotides matching TRBD1. V lost 4 bases and J lost 10; bases outside the gene matches: 5. The CDR3 has 12 amino acids. The germline CDR1 and CDR2 sequences are SEHNR and FQNEAQ (reference sequence). DNA for the CDR3: TGTGCCAGCAGCTGGACAGGGCCGGGAGCTTTCTTT. As protein: CASSWTGPGAFF.

The rearrangement joins TRBV3-1 to TRBJ1-1; 8 bases agree with TRBD1. Germline trimming cut 3 bases from V and 7 bases from J; bases unmatched to any gene: 4. The germline V gene has CDR1 LGHDT and CDR2 YNNKEL (reference sequence). This CDR3 is 13 amino acids long. The CDR3 DNA sequence: TGTGCCAGCAGCCAGTCAGGGGGCGATGAAGCTTTCTTT. It codes for CASSQSGGDEAFF.

Ten or more counts support this clonotype. The chain couples TRBV5-5 to TRBJ2-1, with D possibly being TRBD2 (6 bases). The CDR3 spans 12 residues. V was cut by 1 base and J by 9 bases, with 8 bases left in between. Germline values: CDR1 SGHKS, CDR2 YYEKEE (reference sequence). CDR3 nucleotide sequence: TGTGCCAGCAGCTTGTTTAGCGGTGAGCAGTTCTTC. Protein: CASSLFSGEQFF.

This clonotype came up many times. The chain links TRBV28 to TRBJ1-5; TRBD1 aligns across 7 bases. Losses at the gene ends were 5 bases for V and 3 bases for J; bases not matched to a gene: 7. The CDR3 totals 15 residues. Germline V gene sequence: CDR1 MDHEN, CDR2 SYDVKM. The CDR3 spells CASSLTGTDNQPQHF. The DNA for the CDR3 is TGTGCCAGCAGTCTTACCGGGACAGACAATCAGCCCCAGCATTTT.

The chain uses TRBV13 and TRBJ1-2, with TRBD1 as a possible D gene (5 bases). Between the trimmed V and J ends, which lost 7 bases and 4 bases, there was a span of 10 bases. Germline lookup yields CDR1 PRHDT and CDR2 FYEKMQ (reference sequence). The CDR3 covers 12 residues. The chain's CDR3 is CASTTQGYGYTF. The DNA for the CDR3 is TGTGCCAGCACCACCCAGGGCTATGGCTACACCTTC.

The sample holds many counts of this clonotype. The chain combines TRBV9 with TRBJ2-5; D might be TRBD2 (7 bases). Germline values: CDR1 SGDLS, CDR2 YYNGEE. The ends were cut back, 3 bases at V and 4 bases at J, with 19 bases in the middle. CDR3 length: 16 residues. CDR3 sequence (DNA): TGTGCCAGCAGCGGCTACGGGGGGCGGTCTTCAGAGACCCAGTACTTC. It is translated as CASSGYGGRSSETQYF.

Ten or more counts support this clonotype. The rearrangement uses TRBV7-2 and TRBJ1-1; D ambiguous. Per germline, CDR1 SGHTA and CDR2 FQGNSA. Trimming removed 0 bases at V and 0 bases at J, with 11 bases between. CDR3 size: 16 residues. CDR3 protein: CASSLASRRMNTEAFF. CDR3 DNA sequence: TGTGCCAGCAGCTTAGCGAGCAGGCGGATGAACACTGAAGCTTTCTTT.

The J gene is TRBJ2-5, the V gene TRBV15; D uncertain. Germline values: CDR1 LNHNV, CDR2 YYDKDF (reference sequence). This CDR3 contains 14 residues. Trimming removed 4 bases from V and 6 bases from J, with 15 bases in between. This chain's CDR3 is CATSKTATLKTQYF. The CDR3, as DNA: TGTGCCACCAGCAAGACCGCGACCTTGAAGACCCAGTACTTC. The entire variable domain, with the rest obtained from reference TRBV15 and TRBJ2-5, is as follows: DAMVIQNPRYQVTQFGKPVTLSCSQTLNHNVMYWYQQKSSQAPKLLFHYYDKDFNNEADTPDNFQSRRPNTSFCFLDIRSPGLGDTAMYLCATSKTATLKTQYFGPGTRLLVL.

This clonotype was seen ten or more times. The rearrangement joins TRBV20-1 to TRBJ1-4; D is uncertain. CDR3 length equals 13 residues. V was shortened by 2 bases and J by 5 bases, with 9 bases between the two germline ends. Germline V CDR1 and CDR2: DFQATT, SNEGSKA (reference sequence). In DNA form, the CDR3 reads TGCAGTGCTAGACAGTCGCAGAATGAAAAACTGTTTTTT. Translating gives CSARQSQNEKLFF.

In this sample, this clonotype turned up many times. The chain is built from TRBV28 and TRBJ2-2; 8 positions agree with TRBD2. The CDR3 is 16 amino acids. Germline V gene data show CDR1 as MDHEN and CDR2 as SYDVKM. Unmatched junction bases numbered 10, after V lost 5 bases and J lost 5 bases. The CDR3 sequence is CASSLPGGAETGELFF. The CDR3 bases are TGTGCCAGCAGTCTGCCCGGGGGGGCGGAGACCGGGGAGCTGTTTTTT.

This clonotype has a count of ten or more. The J gene is TRBJ2-7, the V gene TRBV28; D may be TRBD1 (6 bases). The CDR3 extends over 15 amino acids. The germline V gene has CDR1 MDHEN and CDR2 SYDVKM. V was shortened by 6 bases and J by 0 bases, with 15 bases between the two germline ends. The CDR3, as DNA: TGTGCCAGCAGGGTGACAGGTACACTCTCCTACGAGCAGTACTTC. The encoded protein is CASRVTGTLSYEQYF.

This clonotype was counted at least ten times. The chain uses TRBV5-1 and TRBJ2-1, with a weak D call TRBD2 (6 bases). The CDR3 covers 12 residues. Germline CDR1 SGHRS, CDR2 YFSETQ. Trimming took off 2 bases at V and 7 bases at J, with 7 bases between the two ends. CDR3 DNA sequence: TGCGCCAGCAGCTTCCGGGGGAATGAGCAGTTCTTC. Amino acid sequence: CASSFRGNEQFF.

This clonotype has ten or more counts. V usage is TRBV6-5 and J usage is TRBJ1-1, with 8 positions matching TRBD1. The V segment lost 2 bases and the J segment 6 bases; nucleotides outside the gene matches: 8. This CDR3 has 15 residues. CDR1 and CDR2 from the germline V gene are MNHEY and SVGAGI. The CDR3 DNA reads as TGTGCCAGCAGTTACACCGGACAGGGCGAGGCTGAAGCTTTCTTT. This gives the protein CASSYTGQGEAEAFF.

This clonotype was counted between two and nine times. The chain has TRBV4-3 and TRBJ1-3; D gene ambiguous. CDR3 length: 18 residues. In germline, CDR1 is LGHNA, CDR2 YSLEER. Trimming pared 0 bases from V and 0 bases from J, leaving 15 bases between. The CDR3 DNA reads TGCGCCAGCAGCCAAGATAGCCTTCATACAGCCTCTGGAAACACCATATATTTT. As protein: CASSQDSLHTASGNTIYF.

This clonotype turned up a few times. V gene TRBV7-2 combines with J gene TRBJ2-7; no reliable D call. CDR1 and CDR2 from the germline V gene are SGHTA and FQGNSA. The CDR3 is 11 amino acids. Between the trimmed V and J ends, which lost 5 bases and 3 bases, there was a span of 5 bases. CDR3 sequence: CASSARYEQYF. The CDR3 nucleotides read TGTGCCAGCAGCGCTCGCTACGAGCAGTACTTC.

This clonotype was detected many times. This chain connects TRBV5-1 to TRBJ1-1; 7 nucleotides match TRBD1. Germline V gene lookup returns CDR1 SGHRS and CDR2 YFSETQ. The trim removed 5 bases at V and 1 base at J, leaving 5 bases unmatched. The CDR3 consists of 14 residues. CDR3 sequence (DNA): TGCGCCAGCAGGACAGGGACGGAGAACACTGAAGCTTTCTTT. It yields the protein CASRTGTENTEAFF.

The chain has TRBV19 and TRBJ1-2; TRBD1 aligns across 9 bases. The CDR3 has 15 residues. V dropped 2 bases and J dropped 8; count of bases not matched to a gene: 9. Looked up from germline, CDR1 is LNHDA and CDR2 is SQIVND (reference sequence). The CDR3 nucleotides are TGTGCCAGTAGTATACCCCGGGACAGGGTTGGCGGCTACACCTTC. Protein product: CASSIPRDRVGGYTF.

This clonotype was recorded many times. The chain combines TRBV2 with TRBJ2-3, with a weak D call TRBD1 (5 bases). From germline, CDR1 is SNHLY and CDR2 FYNNEI. V shed 5 bases and J shed 2 bases, with 14 bases lying between them. The CDR3 contains 15 residues. The CDR3, as DNA: TGTGCCAGCAGTTTTGGGGCCAGGAACACAGATACGCAGTATTTT. Protein sequence: CASSFGARNTDTQYF.

This clonotype was recorded many times. The CDR3, as DNA: TGTGCCAGCAGTGAATCGGGCGGATTTTATGGCTACACCTTC. Its protein is CASSESGGFYGYTF. The chain uses TRBV25-1 and TRBJ1-2; D not resolved. V dropped 1 base and J dropped 5 bases, with 11 bases sitting between them. The CDR3 totals 14 residues. From germline, CDR1 is MGHDK and CDR2 SYGVNS.

This clonotype was recorded many times. V and J are TRBV5-1 and TRBJ1-4, with D possibly matching TRBD1 (5 bases). Trimming removed 0 bases from V and 5 bases from J, with 11 bases in between. This CDR3 is built from 15 residues. Germline CDR1 SGHRS, CDR2 YFSETQ. The CDR3 DNA reads as TGCGCCAGCAGCTTGGAAGGACATACCAATGAAAAACTGTTTTTT. This sequence encodes CASSLEGHTNEKLFF.

This clonotype was seen repeatedly, ten times or more. V usage is TRBV6-1 and J usage is TRBJ2-1; D is unresolved. Per the germline V gene, CDR1 is MNHNS and CDR2 is SASEGT. The V end was cut by 4 bases, the J end by 7 bases, with 5 bases between. The length of the CDR3 is 11 residues. The CDR3 region has the DNA TGTGCCAGCAGTGGTGGGAATGAGCAGTTCTTC. As protein: CASSGGNEQFF.

This clonotype was seen ten or more times. Here the CDR3 reads CASSPQLRTEAFF. CDR3 DNA: TGTGCCAGCAGTCCTCAACTGAGGACTGAAGCTTTCTTT. This chain joins TRBV6-1 and TRBJ1-1; D is uncertain. The CDR3 spans 13 residues. V was clipped by 5 bases and J by 5 bases, with 12 bases between them. Germline V gene lookup returns CDR1 MNHNS and CDR2 SASEGT.

This clonotype was recorded a few times. This sequence joins TRBV18 and TRBJ1-5; a weak D match, TRBD1 (6 bases). Germline CDR1 is KGHSH and CDR2 is LQKENI. V was cut by 0 bases and J by 9 bases, with 15 bases left in between. This CDR3 is built from 15 residues. The CDR3 spells CASSPPGRGLGPQHF. The CDR3 bases are TGTGCCAGCTCACCACCGGGCAGGGGATTGGGGCCCCAGCATTTT.

As for this clonotype: A clone one base away is much larger, so this may be a read error. The rearrangement links TRBV28 to TRBJ1-5, with D uncertain. Germline assignment: CDR1 MDHEN and CDR2 SYDVKM. The CDR3 is 11 residues long. Trimming removed 6 bases at V and 2 bases at J, with 2 bases between. CDR3 residues: CASSRNQPQHF. For the CDR3, the DNA is TGTGCCAGCAGCCGCAATCAGCCCCAGCATTTT.